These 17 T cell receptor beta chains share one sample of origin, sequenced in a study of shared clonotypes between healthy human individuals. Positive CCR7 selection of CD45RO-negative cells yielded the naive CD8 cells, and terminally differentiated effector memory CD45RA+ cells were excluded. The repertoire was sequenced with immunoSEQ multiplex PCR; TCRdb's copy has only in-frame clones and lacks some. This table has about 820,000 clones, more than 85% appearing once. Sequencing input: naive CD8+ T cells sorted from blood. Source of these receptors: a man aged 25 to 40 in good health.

The CDR3 reads CASSLKRDSLYEQYF. CDR3 sequence (DNA): TGTGCCAGCAGCCTCAAGCGGGACAGTCTCTACGAGCAGTACTTC. This rearrangement joins TRBV7-8 to TRBJ2-7; D possibly uses TRBD1 or TRBD2 (7 bases each). This CDR3 region has 15 residues. The V and J ends lost 5 bases and 3 bases respectively, with 17 bases between them. CDR1 and CDR2 from the germline V gene are SGHVS and FQNEAQ. Based on the CDR3 plus reference TRBV7-8 and TRBJ2-7, the full variable domain is GAGVSQSPRYKVAKRGQDVALRCDPISGHVSLFWYQQALGQGPEFLTYFQNEAQLDKSGLPSDRFFAERPEGSVSTLKIQRTQQEDSAVYLCASSLKRDSLYEQYFGPGTRLTVT.

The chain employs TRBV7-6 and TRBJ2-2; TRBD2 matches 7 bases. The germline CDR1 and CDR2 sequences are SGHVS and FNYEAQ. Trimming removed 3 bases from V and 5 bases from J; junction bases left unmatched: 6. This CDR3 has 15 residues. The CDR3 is CASSFVAGGTGELFF. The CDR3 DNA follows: TGTGCCAGCAGCTTTGTGGCCGGGGGGACCGGGGAGCTGTTTTTT. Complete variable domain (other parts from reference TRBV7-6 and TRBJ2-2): GAGVSQSPRYKVTKRGQDVALRCDPISGHVSLYWYRQALGQGPEFLTYFNYEAQQDKSGLPNDRFSAERPEGSISTLTIQRTEQRDSAMYRCASSFVAGGTGELFFGEGSRLTVL.

The CDR3 reads CASSLLVWEQYF. Written as DNA, the CDR3 is TGTGCCAGCAGCTTACTGGTCTGGGAGCAGTACTTC. This chain links TRBV7-9 with TRBJ2-7; D not certain. Trimming took 2 bases from V and 7 from J, leaving 9 bases between them. The CDR3 contains 12 residues. Germline CDR1 reads SEHNR; CDR2 reads FQNEAQ (reference sequence).

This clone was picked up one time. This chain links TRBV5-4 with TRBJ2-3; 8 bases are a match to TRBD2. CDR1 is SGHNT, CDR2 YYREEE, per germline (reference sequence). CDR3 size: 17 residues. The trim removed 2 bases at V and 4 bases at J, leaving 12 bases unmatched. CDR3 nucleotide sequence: TGTGCCAGCAGCTTTCCCCCTGGACTAGCCCAAGCAGATACGCAGTATTTT. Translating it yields CASSFPPGLAQADTQYF. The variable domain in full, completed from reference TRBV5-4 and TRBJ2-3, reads ETGVTQSPTHLIKTRGQQVTLRCSSQSGHNTVSWYQQALGQGPQFIFQYYREEENGRGNFPPRFSGLQFPNYSSELNVNALELDDSALYLCASSFPPGLAQADTQYFGPGTRLTVL.

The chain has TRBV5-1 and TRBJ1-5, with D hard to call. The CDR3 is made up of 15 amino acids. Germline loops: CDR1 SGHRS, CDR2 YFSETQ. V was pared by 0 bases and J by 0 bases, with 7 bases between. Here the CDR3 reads CASSLGPYSNQPQHF. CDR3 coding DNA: TGCGCCAGCAGCTTGGGACCGTATAGCAATCAGCCCCAGCATTTT.

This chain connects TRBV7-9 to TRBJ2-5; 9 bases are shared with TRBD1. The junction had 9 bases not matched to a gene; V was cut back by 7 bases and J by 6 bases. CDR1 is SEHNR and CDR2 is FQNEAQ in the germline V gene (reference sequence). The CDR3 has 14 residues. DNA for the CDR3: TGTGCCAGCAATCCGGGACAGGGACCCAAGACCCAGTACTTC. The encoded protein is CASNPGQGPKTQYF.

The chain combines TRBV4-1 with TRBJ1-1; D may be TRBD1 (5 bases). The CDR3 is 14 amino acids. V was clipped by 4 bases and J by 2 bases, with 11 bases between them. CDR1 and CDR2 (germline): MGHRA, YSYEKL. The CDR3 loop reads CASSRIQVNTEAFF. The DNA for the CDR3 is TGCGCCAGCAGCCGCATACAGGTTAACACTGAAGCTTTCTTT.

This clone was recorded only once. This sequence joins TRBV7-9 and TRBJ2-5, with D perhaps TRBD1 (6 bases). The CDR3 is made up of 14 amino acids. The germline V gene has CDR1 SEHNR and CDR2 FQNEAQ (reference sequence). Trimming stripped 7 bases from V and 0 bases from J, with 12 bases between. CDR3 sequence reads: CASTEDSHQETQYF. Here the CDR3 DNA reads TGTGCCAGCACCGAGGACAGTCACCAAGAGACCCAGTACTTC.

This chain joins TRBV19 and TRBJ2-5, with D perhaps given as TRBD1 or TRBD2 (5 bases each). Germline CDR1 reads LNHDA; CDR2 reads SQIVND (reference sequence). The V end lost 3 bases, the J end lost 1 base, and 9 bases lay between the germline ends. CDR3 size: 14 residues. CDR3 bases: TGTGCCAGTAGTATCCCAGGGACCCAAGAGACCCAGTACTTC. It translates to CASSIPGTQETQYF.

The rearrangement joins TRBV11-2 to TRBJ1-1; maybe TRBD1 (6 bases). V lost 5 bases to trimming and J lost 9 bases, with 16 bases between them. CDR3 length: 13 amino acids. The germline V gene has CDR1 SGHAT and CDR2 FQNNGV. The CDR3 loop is CASSTEDRVKAFF. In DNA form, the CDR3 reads TGTGCCAGCAGCACAGAGGACAGAGTTAAAGCTTTCTTT.

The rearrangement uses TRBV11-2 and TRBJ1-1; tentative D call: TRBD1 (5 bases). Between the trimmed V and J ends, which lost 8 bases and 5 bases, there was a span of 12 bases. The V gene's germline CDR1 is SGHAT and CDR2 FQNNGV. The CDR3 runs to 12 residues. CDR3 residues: CASSWGKTEAFF. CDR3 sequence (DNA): TGTGCCAGCTCGTGGGGGAAGACTGAAGCTTTCTTT. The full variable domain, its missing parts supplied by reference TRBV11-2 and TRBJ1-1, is EAGVAQSPRYKIIEKRQSVAFWCNPISGHATLYWYQQILGQGPKLLIQFQNNGVVDDSQLPKDRFSAERLKGVDSTLKIQPAKLEDSAVYLCASSWGKTEAFFGQGTRLTVV.

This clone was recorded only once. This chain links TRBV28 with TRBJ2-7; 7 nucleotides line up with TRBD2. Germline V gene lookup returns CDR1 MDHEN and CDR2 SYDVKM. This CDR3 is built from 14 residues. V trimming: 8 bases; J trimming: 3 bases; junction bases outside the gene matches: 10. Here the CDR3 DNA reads TGTGCCAGCGCCTATGAGGGAGGGCGCTACGAGCAGTACTTC. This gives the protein CASAYEGGRYEQYF.

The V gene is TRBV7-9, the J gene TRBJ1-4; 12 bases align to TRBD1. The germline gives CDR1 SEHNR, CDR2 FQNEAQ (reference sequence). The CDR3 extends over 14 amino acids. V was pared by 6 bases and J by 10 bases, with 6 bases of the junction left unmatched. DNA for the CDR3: TGTGCCAGCAGTCCGGGACAGGGGGCAGGAAAACTGTTTTTT. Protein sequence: CASSPGQGAGKLFF.

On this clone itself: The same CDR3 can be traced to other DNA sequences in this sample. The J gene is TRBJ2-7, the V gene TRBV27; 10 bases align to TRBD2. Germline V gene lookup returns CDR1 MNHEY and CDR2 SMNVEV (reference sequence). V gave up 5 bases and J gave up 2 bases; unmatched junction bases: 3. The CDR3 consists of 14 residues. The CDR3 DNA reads TGTGCCAGCAGTCTCGGACTAGCGGCCTACGAGCAGTACTTC. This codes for CASSLGLAAYEQYF.

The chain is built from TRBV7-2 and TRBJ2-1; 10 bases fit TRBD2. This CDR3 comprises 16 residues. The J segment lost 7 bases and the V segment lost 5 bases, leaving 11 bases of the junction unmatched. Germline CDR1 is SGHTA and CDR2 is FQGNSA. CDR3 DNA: TGTGCCAGCAGCCCCTACCTAGCGGGAGCAAATAATGAGCAGTTCTTC. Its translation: CASSPYLAGANNEQFF.

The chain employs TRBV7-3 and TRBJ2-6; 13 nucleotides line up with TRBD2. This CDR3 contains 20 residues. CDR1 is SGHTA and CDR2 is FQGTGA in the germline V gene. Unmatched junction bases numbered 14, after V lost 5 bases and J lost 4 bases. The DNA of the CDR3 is TGTGCCAGCAGCGAAACTAGCGGGAGGGTGTTTCTACGCGGGGCCAACGTCCTGACTTTC. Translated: CASSETSGRVFLRGANVLTF. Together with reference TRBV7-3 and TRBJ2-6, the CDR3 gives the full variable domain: GAGVSQTPSNKVTEKGKYVELRCDPISGHTALYWYRQSLGQGPEFLIYFQGTGAADDSGLPNDRFFAVRPEGSVSTLKIQRTERGDSAVYLCASSETSGRVFLRGANVLTFGAGSRLTVL.

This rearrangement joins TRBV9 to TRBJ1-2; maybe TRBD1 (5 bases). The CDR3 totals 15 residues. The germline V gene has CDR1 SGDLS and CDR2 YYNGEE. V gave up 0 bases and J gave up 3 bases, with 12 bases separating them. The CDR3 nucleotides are TGTGCCAGCAGCGTAGTTGAGTTGGGGCACTATGGCTACACCTTC. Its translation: CASSVVELGHYGYTF.